The 11 T cell receptor beta chains below were found in one sample sequenced in a study of CD8 T cells in ankylosing spondylitis. A single record per CDR3 protein comes from TCRdb applying MiXCR to the 5' RACE reads. Of 200,000 to 250,000 distinct CDR3 sequences listed, about a quarter are singletons. The sequencing input was blood, either unsorted or a sorted T cell fraction (not recorded which). All receptors come from a male donor with ankylosing spondylitis or in good health (not recorded which).

The table lists this clonotype with a few counts. This chain uses TRBV10-3 with TRBJ2-7; 7 nucleotides match TRBD2. The V gene end was trimmed by 2 bases and the J gene end by 1 base; junction bases not matched to a gene: 2. The CDR3 is 14 amino acids. The V gene's germline CDR1 is ENHRY and CDR2 SYGVKD. The chain's CDR3 is CAISEPSGSYEQYF. In nucleotides, the CDR3 is TGTGCCATCAGTGAGCCTAGCGGATCCTACGAGCAGTACTTC.

The V call is TRBV29-1, the J call TRBJ2-7; 8 bases map to TRBD1. The CDR3 length is 15 residues. J lost 2 bases, V lost 4 bases, and 10 bases had no gene match. Germline values: CDR1 SQVTM, CDR2 ANQGSEA. The CDR3 is CSVGATGGKAYEQYF. In DNA form, the CDR3 reads TGCAGCGTTGGGGCTACAGGGGGAAAAGCCTACGAGCAGTACTTC.

With regard to this clonotype: This could be a read error, since a much larger clone is one nucleotide away. The missing conserved phenylalanine or tryptophan at the end of this CDR3 makes a read error likely. This chain links TRBV6-1 with TRBJ1-5, with TRBD1 as a possible D gene (6 bases). Trimming cost V 8 bases and J 6 bases, with 20 bases left between them. This CDR3 region has 15 residues. Germline lookup yields CDR1 MNHNS and CDR2 SASEGT. CDR3 sequence: CASSLGGGSGQPQHS. CDR3 DNA sequence: TGTGCCAGCTCCCTAGGGGGGGGGTCGGGTCAGCCCCAGCATTCT.

This clonotype was recorded at least ten times. This chain links TRBV5-1 with TRBJ2-7, with D perhaps matching TRBD1 (6 bases). Trimming removed 3 bases from V and 2 bases from J, with 12 bases in between. CDR1 and CDR2 (germline): SGHRS, YFSETQ. The CDR3 is 14 amino acids. The CDR3 coding sequence is TGCGCCAGCAGCTCGACAGGATTTACCTACGAGCAGTACTTC. This translates into CASSSTGFTYEQYF.

This clonotype was picked up many times. The rearrangement links TRBV6-2 or TRBV6-3 to TRBJ2-1; 8 positions match TRBD2. The germline V gene has CDR1 MNHEY and CDR2 SVGEGT. The CDR3 consists of 13 residues. V lost 5 bases to trimming and J lost 6 bases; unmatched junction nucleotides: 3. The CDR3 here is CASSRTSFNEQFF. CDR3 DNA: TGTGCCAGCAGTAGGACTAGCTTCAATGAGCAGTTCTTC.

This clonotype has at least ten counts. The chain has TRBV6-6 and TRBJ1-1, with D tentatively TRBD1 (5 bases). The CDR3 extends over 11 amino acids. Trimming shortened V by 6 bases and J by 10 bases, and 12 bases separated the two germline ends. CDR1 and CDR2 (germline): MNHNY, SVGAGI (reference sequence). The DNA for the CDR3 is TGTGCCAGCAGCCCGGAGGGGCCAGCTTTCTTT. Translating gives CASSPEGPAFF.

This clonotype was observed many times. The rearrangement links TRBV5-6 to TRBJ1-2; D gene uncertain. The ends were cut back, 0 bases at V and 2 bases at J, with 8 bases in the middle. The germline V gene encodes CDR1 SGHDT and CDR2 YYEEEE. The CDR3 has 14 residues. This CDR3 is CASSLGIGNYGYTF. CDR3 sequence (DNA): TGTGCCAGCAGCTTGGGGATCGGGAACTATGGCTACACCTTC.

This chain connects TRBV12-3 or TRBV12-4 to TRBJ2-2, with D possibly being TRBD1 (7 bases). This CDR3 comprises 19 residues. The CDR3 sequence: CTISLGGGLVAGNTGELFF. CDR3 DNA sequence: TGTACCATCAGTTTAGGAGGGGGCTTAGTGGCTGGGAACACCGGGGAGCTGTTTTTT.

This clonotype was found many times. The rearrangement uses TRBV7-2 and TRBJ2-5; D uncertain. The V gene lost 7 bases and the J gene lost 7 bases, with 16 bases spanning the gap. The CDR3 totals 13 residues. CDR1 and CDR2 (germline): SGHTA, FQGNSA. The CDR3 DNA follows: TGTGCCAGCAATTTGGACGGACCCGGGACCCAGTACTTC. The encoded protein is CASNLDGPGTQYF.

Ten or more counts support this clonotype. CDR3 coding DNA: TGTGCCAGCAGCCAAGAGCGCCTCGGGGACTACGAGCAGTACTTC. This gives the protein CASSQERLGDYEQYF. The gene calls are TRBV3-1 and TRBJ2-7, with D possibly being TRBD2 (5 bases). Germline CDR1 and CDR2: LGHDT and YNNKEL (reference sequence). The ends were cut back, 0 bases at V and 3 bases at J, with 12 bases in the middle. The CDR3 consists of 15 residues.

The V call is TRBV29-1, the J call TRBJ2-1, with 9 bases identical to TRBD1. The germline CDR1 and CDR2 sequences are SQVTM and ANQGSEA. The V and J ends lost 7 bases and 3 bases, in that order; junction bases with no gene match: 4. This CDR3 region has 13 residues. The DNA of the CDR3 is TGCAGCGGCGACAGGGGGGGCTACAATGAGCAGTTCTTC. Amino acid sequence: CSGDRGGYNEQFF.